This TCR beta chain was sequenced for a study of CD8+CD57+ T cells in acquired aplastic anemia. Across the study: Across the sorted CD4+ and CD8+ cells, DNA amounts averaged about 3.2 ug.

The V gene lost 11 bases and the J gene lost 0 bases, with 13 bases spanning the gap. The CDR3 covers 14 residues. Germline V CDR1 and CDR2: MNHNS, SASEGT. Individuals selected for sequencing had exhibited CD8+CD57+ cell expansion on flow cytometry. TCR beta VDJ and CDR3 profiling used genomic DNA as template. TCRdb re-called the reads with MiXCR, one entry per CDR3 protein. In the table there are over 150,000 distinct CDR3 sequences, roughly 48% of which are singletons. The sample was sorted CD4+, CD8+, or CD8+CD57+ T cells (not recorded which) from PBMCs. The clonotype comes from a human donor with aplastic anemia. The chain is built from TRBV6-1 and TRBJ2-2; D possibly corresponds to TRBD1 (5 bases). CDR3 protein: CAAKSRANTGELFF. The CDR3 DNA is TGTGCCGCCAAATCCAGGGCGAACACCGGGGAGCTGTTTTTT.